Given below is one TCR beta chain in context. The sequencing template was cDNA reverse transcribed from extracted RNA. This table comes from immunoSEQ multiplex PCR, and its TCRdb copy is limited to in-frame clones, with some not included. The sample has under 150,000 clones, about four fifths seen once. The data derive from a study of CD8+ T cells in alopecia areata. Treatment indicated: oral pan-JAK inhibitor, 5-10 mg twice daily. This CDR3 is built from 13 residues. Germline V lookup: CDR1 ENHRY, CDR2 SYGVKD. V shed 6 bases, J shed 6 bases, and the junction held 5 bases outside the gene matches. The source is a human donor with alopecia areata. Sequences were derived from CD8+ T cells sorted from blood, sampled at week 4, from a patient treated with tofacitinib. This chain joins TRBV10-3 and TRBJ1-2, with 9 bases matching TRBD1. The CDR3 sequence is CAIRNDRGDGYTF. The CDR3, as DNA: TGTGCCATCAGAAATGACAGGGGGGATGGCTACACCTTC.